Below are 14 T cell receptor beta chains sequenced from a single sample in a study of blood T cell repertoires in COVID-19. The method was immunoSEQ multiplex PCR; TCRdb's version includes in-frame clones alone and lacks a portion of them. The sample has over 70,000 clones, 80% to 90% seen once. The sample was peripheral blood. These receptors originate from a man aged 55 to 70 with COVID-19, enrolled during active disease.

V usage is TRBV11-1 and J usage is TRBJ2-7, with a tentative D call TRBD2 (7 bases). The V and J ends lost 3 bases and 5 bases respectively, with 14 bases between them. The CDR3 covers 14 residues. Germline loops: CDR1 SGHAT, CDR2 FQDESV (reference sequence). The CDR3 reads CASSFFRGGDEQYF. DNA of the CDR3: TGTGCCAGCAGCTTCTTCAGGGGAGGGGACGAGCAGTACTTC.

This clone was found once. The chain links TRBV30 to TRBJ2-3; the match to TRBD2 covers 9 bases. The CDR3 is made up of 14 amino acids. The germline CDR1 and CDR2 sequences are GTSNPN and SVGIG (reference sequence). The ends lost 1 base at V and 3 bases at J; junction bases unmatched: 2. The CDR3 nucleotides are TGTGCCTGGAGTGAGGGACTAGCTACAGATACGCAGTATTTT. This gives the protein CAWSEGLATDTQYF.

This sequence joins TRBV7-2 and TRBJ2-5; tentative D call: TRBD1 (6 bases). The CDR3 loop spans 15 amino acids. Deletions cut 8 bases from V and 8 bases from J, with 24 bases between. Germline V lookup: CDR1 SGHTA, CDR2 FQGNSA. This CDR3 is CASALNRVGRSTQYF. The CDR3 DNA is TGTGCCAGCGCGTTGAACAGGGTGGGGAGAAGCACCCAGTACTTC.

The rearrangement links TRBV19 to TRBJ1-1; 9 nucleotides match TRBD1. V shed 5 bases, J shed 11 bases, and the junction held 9 bases outside the gene matches. The CDR3 has 13 amino acids. Germline V gene sequence: CDR1 LNHDA, CDR2 SQIVND (reference sequence). CDR3 DNA: TGTGCCAGTAGTTCTACAGGGGGCGCAGGTGCTTTCTTT. Its translation: CASSSTGGAGAFF.

V usage is TRBV30 and J usage is TRBJ1-5; 7 bases fit TRBD1. The CDR3 loop spans 15 amino acids. The V segment lost 3 bases and the J segment 5 bases; nucleotides outside the gene matches: 10. From germline, CDR1 is GTSNPN and CDR2 SVGIG (reference sequence). For the CDR3, the DNA is TGTGCCTGGAGCCACCAGGACAGGCTAGATCAGCCCCAGCATTTT. Its protein is CAWSHQDRLDQPQHF.

CDR3 DNA: TGTGCCAGCAGGGAACATTCTGTACAGGGGTCGACTCGGAACTATGGCTACACCTTC. Protein: CASREHSVQGSTRNYGYTF. The V call is TRBV6-1, the J call TRBJ1-2; 7 nucleotides agree with TRBD1. V gave up 6 bases and J gave up 2 bases; unmatched junction bases: 21. The CDR3 consists of 19 residues. The germline V gene has CDR1 MNHNS and CDR2 SASEGT.

The chain combines TRBV5-6 with TRBJ2-7; the D gene is possibly TRBD1 (6 bases). This CDR3 is built from 14 residues. The germline V gene has CDR1 SGHDT and CDR2 YYEEEE. V lost 0 bases and J 3 bases, leaving 10 bases between the germline ends. CDR3 region: CASSLGYRDYEQYF. In nucleotides, the CDR3 is TGTGCCAGCAGCTTGGGGTACAGGGACTACGAGCAGTACTTC.

The genes are TRBV6-5 and TRBJ1-4, with D maybe TRBD1 (5 bases). Germline values: CDR1 MNHEY, CDR2 SVGAGI. The CDR3 consists of 14 residues. V shed 6 bases and J shed 4 bases, with 12 bases lying between them. The CDR3, as DNA: TGTGCCAGCAGCGCGACAGTAAATAATGAAAAACTGTTTTTT. Its protein is CASSATVNNEKLFF.

The V gene is TRBV24-1, the J gene TRBJ2-2, with 7 bases identical to TRBD1. The CDR3 spans 14 residues. The junction had 2 bases not matched to a gene; V was cut back by 4 bases and J by 4 bases. Germline lookup yields CDR1 KGHDR and CDR2 SFDVKD. This CDR3 is CATSERQGTGELFF. The CDR3 DNA follows: TGTGCCACCAGTGAGCGACAGGGCACCGGGGAGCTGTTTTTT.

This clone appeared once. J is TRBJ1-3 and V is TRBV7-6; TRBD1 matches 7 bases. The V gene's germline CDR1 is SGHVS and CDR2 FNYEAQ. CDR3 size: 10 residues. With 7 bases clipped from V and 16 bases from J, the junction kept 7 bases outside the gene matches. CDR3 in DNA: TGTGCCAGCATTAACAGGGGACCCTATTTT. This translates into CASINRGPYF.

The chain recombines TRBV5-1 with TRBJ1-4; TRBD1 matches 7 bases. Trimming cost V 2 bases and J 8 bases; bases outside gene matches: 9. The CDR3 is 15 amino acids. Germline V lookup: CDR1 SGHRS, CDR2 YFSETQ. CDR3 bases: TGCGCCAGCAGCTTCCGACAGGGAAGCGGGGAAAAACTGTTTTTT. Translating gives CASSFRQGSGEKLFF.

The chain couples TRBV3-1 (or the pseudogene TRBV3-2) to TRBJ1-2, with 8 positions matching TRBD1. With 4 bases clipped from V and 3 bases from J, the junction kept 7 bases outside the gene matches. The CDR3 loop spans 15 amino acids. Germline CDR1 and CDR2: LGHDT and YNNKEL (reference sequence). CDR3 nucleotides: TGTGCCAGCAGCCCCGTCGCAGGGGGCTACTATGGCTACACCTTC. Translation: CASSPVAGGYYGYTF.

The chain joins TRBV10-3 to TRBJ2-5; 9 bases are shared with TRBD2. Losses at the gene ends were 10 bases for V and 5 bases for J; bases not matched to a gene: 11. CDR1 and CDR2 (germline): ENHRY, SYGVKD. CDR3 length: 14 amino acids. The CDR3 reads CATRPGLASETQYF. For the CDR3, the DNA is TGTGCCACGCGCCCGGGACTAGCATCTGAGACCCAGTACTTC.

The rearrangement links TRBV30 to TRBJ1-6; the D is unclear. Germline V gene lookup returns CDR1 GTSNPN and CDR2 SVGIG (reference sequence). CDR3 length equals 16 residues. V was pared by 4 bases and J by 4 bases, with 17 bases between. DNA for the CDR3: TGTGCCTGGACCGTAGGAGGGTTGAGATATAATTCACCCCTCCACTTT. Protein product: CAWTVGGLRYNSPLHF.